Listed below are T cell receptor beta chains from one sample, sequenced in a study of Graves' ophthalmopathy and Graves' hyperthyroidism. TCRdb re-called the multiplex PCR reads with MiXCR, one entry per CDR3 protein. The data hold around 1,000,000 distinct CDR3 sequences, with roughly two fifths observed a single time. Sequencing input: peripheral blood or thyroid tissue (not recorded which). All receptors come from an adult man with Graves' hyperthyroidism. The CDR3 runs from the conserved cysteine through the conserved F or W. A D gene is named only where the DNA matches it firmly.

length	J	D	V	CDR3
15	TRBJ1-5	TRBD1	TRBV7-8	CASRSGTGMILREHF
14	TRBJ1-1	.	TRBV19	CASSAGVVNTEAFF
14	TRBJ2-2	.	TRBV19	CASSGQGFTGELFF
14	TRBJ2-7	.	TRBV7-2	CATQRRGHGGELYF
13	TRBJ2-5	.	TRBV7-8	CASSLRGTETQYF
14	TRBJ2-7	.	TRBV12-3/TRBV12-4	CASSLAPLGYEQYF
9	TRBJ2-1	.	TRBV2	CAYNNEQFF
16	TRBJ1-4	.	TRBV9	CASSVGGATPDEKLFF
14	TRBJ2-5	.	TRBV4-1	CASSQADSLGTQYF
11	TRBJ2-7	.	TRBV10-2	CASSEEAEQYF
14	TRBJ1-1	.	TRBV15	CATSRDLAGAEAFF
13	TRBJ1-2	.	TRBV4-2	CASSQETIYGYTF
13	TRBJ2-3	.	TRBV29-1	CSATRGKRDTQYF
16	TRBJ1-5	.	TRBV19	CASTGYGSIGNQPQHF
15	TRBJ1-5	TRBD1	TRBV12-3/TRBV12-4	CASSPGQGYYQPQHF
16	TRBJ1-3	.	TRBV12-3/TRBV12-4	CASSFGLQGAGNTVYF
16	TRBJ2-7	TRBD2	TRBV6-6	CASSYRLAGASHEQYF
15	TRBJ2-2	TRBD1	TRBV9	CASSVRQGGTGELFF
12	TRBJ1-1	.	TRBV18	CAGSPDNTEAFF
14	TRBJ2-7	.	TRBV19	CASSTAGASYEQYF
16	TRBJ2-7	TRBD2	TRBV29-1	CSVEDQVAGGAYEQYF
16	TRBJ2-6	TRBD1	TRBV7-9	CASSFNRGAGANVLTF
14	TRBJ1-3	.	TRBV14	CASSQQASGNTIYF
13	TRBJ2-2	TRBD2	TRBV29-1	CSVGLAKAGELFF
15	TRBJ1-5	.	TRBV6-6	CASKNWVGFNQPQHF
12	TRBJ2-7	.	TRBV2	CASIGTQFEQYF
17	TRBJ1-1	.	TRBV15	CATSSSLGPTMNTEAFF
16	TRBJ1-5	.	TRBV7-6	CASSLESSGSNQPQHF
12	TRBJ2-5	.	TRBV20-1	CSGRGRGETQYF
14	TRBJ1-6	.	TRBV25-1	CASSEFPGPSPLHF
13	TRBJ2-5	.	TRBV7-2	CASSLRRGGGQYF
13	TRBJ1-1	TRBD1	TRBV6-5	CASSSDRETEAFF
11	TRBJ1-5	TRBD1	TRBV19	CATRGGGGQHF
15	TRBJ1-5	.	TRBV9	CASSELVGFGQPQHF
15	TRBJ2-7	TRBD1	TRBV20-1	CSATSRTGASYEQYF
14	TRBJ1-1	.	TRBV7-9	CARLPREPNTEAFF
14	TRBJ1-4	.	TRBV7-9	CASSVQGSDEKLFF
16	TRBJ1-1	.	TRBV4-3	CASSQDVGRRVTEAFF
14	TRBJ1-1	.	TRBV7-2	CASSPRFRRTEAFF
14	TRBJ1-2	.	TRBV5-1	CASSPGPADYGYTF
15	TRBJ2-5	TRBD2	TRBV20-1	CSAPPTSGRFGTQYF
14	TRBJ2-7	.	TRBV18	CASSPLSGVDEQYF
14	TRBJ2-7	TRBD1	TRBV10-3	CAIGSRTGDYEQYF
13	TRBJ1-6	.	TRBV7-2	CASKRIFNSPLHF
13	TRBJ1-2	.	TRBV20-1	CSAPDMGTRGYTF
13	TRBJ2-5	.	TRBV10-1	CASSAGLWETQYF
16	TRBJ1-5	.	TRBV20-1	CSARELQLGANQPQHF
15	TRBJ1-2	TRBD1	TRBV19	CASSPRDSTNYGYTF
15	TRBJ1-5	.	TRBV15	CATSSPGGPNQPQHF
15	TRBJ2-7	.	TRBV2	CASSGGLGLAYEQYF